This T cell receptor (beta chain) emerged from a study of PD-1 blockade in classical Hodgkin lymphoma. With no exception, relapse followed autologous stem cell transplantation in all patients, and brentuximab vedotin exposure varied. The CDR3 runs 13 residues. The germline V gene has CDR1 SQVTM and CDR2 ANQGSEA. V lost 7 bases, J lost 2 bases, and 13 bases lay in between. Clones were sequenced by immunoSEQ multiplex PCR, and TCRdb holds only the in-frame ones, with some missing. The data show some 20,000 clones, about 80% seen once. This TCR derives from a human donor with classical Hodgkin lymphoma. This chain links TRBV29-1 with TRBJ2-3; D not resolved. Material: peripheral blood mononuclear cells (PBMCs), obtained before the second cycle of nivolumab. CDR3 sequence (DNA): TGCAGCGCCGAGTGGGGTATCACAGATACGCAGTATTTT. It codes for CSAEWGITDTQYF.